This T cell receptor beta chain was recovered during a study of T cell clones after liver transplantation. Study details: TCRbeta sequencing after a pre-transplant mixed lymphocyte reaction identified graft-donor-reactive clones, later tracked in post-transplant blood. HCV positivity affected three of eight recipients; the rest lacked autoimmune or viral indications. Patients counted as tolerant after at least one year off all immunosuppression, enzymes not exceeding twice normal. Study-wide findings and caveats: Donor-reactive sequences fell more than third party-reactive ones, suggesting partial deletion.

As to this clone: Antigen unknown.

Profiled with immunoSEQ multiplex PCR; TCRdb holds only in-frame clones, not every one. The data contain about 7,900 clones, approximately 80% of them seen just once; the ten biggest clones take up around 41%. V was pared by 7 bases and J by 1 base, with 13 bases between. The CDR3 runs 14 residues. CDR1 LGHNT and CDR2 FRNRAP come from the germline V gene. The sequence came from a human donor who received a liver transplant. Sequences were derived from CD8+ T cells from blood, sampled before liver transplant. The genes are TRBV12-5 and TRBJ1-1; D remains unclear. CDR3 protein: CASDTGSENTEAFF. In DNA, the CDR3 is TGTGCTAGTGATACCGGGTCAGAGAACACTGAAGCTTTCTTT. Together with reference TRBV12-5 and TRBJ1-1, the CDR3 gives the full variable domain: DARVTQTPRHKVTEMGQEVTMRCQPILGHNTVFWYRQTMMQGLELLAYFRNRAPLDDSGMPKDRFSAEMPDATLATLKIQPSEPRDSAVYFCASDTGSENTEAFFGQGTRLTVV.